This T cell receptor beta chain was sequenced for a study of blood T cell repertoires in COVID-19. On the study more broadly: From T cells, B-cell-depleted T cells, or PBMCs came the material, which was cDNA or gDNA.

Adults between roughly 18 and 95 years of age took part from 20 to 25 US areas. Original analysis: Reference gene primer amplification in the assay estimated nucleated cell counts. TCRdb keeps only in-frame clones here, not all; method: immunoSEQ multiplex PCR. V and J calls and clone size are copied from that table; D and trimming were computed from the DNA. The table includes about 200,000 clones, around 88% detected once. The TCR was taken from a man between 35 and 55 years old with acute COVID-19. Specimen: PBMCs or T cells enriched from blood (not recorded which).

The CDR3 sequence is CAIKSLESYGYTF. CDR3 bases: TGTGCCATCAAGTCCTTGGAGAGCTATGGCTACACCTTC. This chain connects TRBV10-3 to TRBJ1-2; D not resolved. V shed 7 bases and J shed 4 bases, with 13 bases lying between them. Germline values: CDR1 ENHRY, CDR2 SYGVKD. The CDR3 has 13 residues.